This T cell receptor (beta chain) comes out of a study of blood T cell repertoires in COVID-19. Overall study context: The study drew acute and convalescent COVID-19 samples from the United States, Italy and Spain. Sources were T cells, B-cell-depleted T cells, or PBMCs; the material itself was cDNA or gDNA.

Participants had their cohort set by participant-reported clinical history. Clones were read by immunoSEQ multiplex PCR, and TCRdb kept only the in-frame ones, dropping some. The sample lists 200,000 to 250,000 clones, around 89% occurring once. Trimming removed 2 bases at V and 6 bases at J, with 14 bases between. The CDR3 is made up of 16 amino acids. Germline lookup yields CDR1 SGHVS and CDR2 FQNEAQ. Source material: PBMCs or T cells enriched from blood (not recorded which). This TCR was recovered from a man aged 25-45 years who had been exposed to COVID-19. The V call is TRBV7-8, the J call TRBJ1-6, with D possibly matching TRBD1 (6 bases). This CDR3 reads CASSLRQGLVNSPLHF. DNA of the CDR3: TGTGCCAGCAGCTTACGGCAGGGGCTGGTTAATTCACCCCTCCACTTT.